This passage covers 30 T cell receptor beta chains from one sample sequenced in a study of cytomegalovirus exposure and HLA in healthy donors. Sequencing used immunoSEQ multiplex PCR; TCRdb keeps in-frame clones, though not all of them. The table lists around 160,000 clones, 88% of them singletons. The sequencing sample was made of PBMCs. The receptors originated from a man between 18 and 29 years old in good health and CMV-seronegative.

The CDR3 reads CASSWTGIDDAEQFF. As DNA, the CDR3 is TGCGCCAGCAGCTGGACTGGCATCGACGATGCTGAGCAGTTCTTC. The rearrangement uses TRBV5-1 and TRBJ2-1, with a weak D call TRBD2 (5 bases). V lost 3 bases and J lost 9, with 19 bases in between. Germline CDR1 is SGHRS and CDR2 is YFSETQ. The CDR3 spans 15 residues. Combining the CDR3 with reference TRBV5-1 and TRBJ2-1 gives the whole variable domain KAGVTQTPRYLIKTRGQQVTLSCSPISGHRSVSWYQQTPGQGLQFLFEYFSETQRNKGNFPGRFSGRQFSNSRSEMNVSTLELGDSALYLCASSWTGIDDAEQFFGPGTRLTVL.

This clone was detected only a few times. This rearrangement joins TRBV7-8 to TRBJ2-7, with D perhaps TRBD1 (6 bases). The CDR3 is made up of 12 amino acids. In germline, CDR1 is SGHVS, CDR2 FQNEAQ. The ends were cut back, 2 bases at V and 6 bases at J, with 8 bases in the middle. The CDR3 loop reads CASSLPTGEQYV. The CDR3 DNA sequence: TGTGCCAGCAGCTTACCGACAGGCGAGCAGTACGTC.

The V gene is TRBV20-1, the J gene TRBJ2-3, with 10 bases identical to TRBD1. The CDR3 is 10 residues long. Germline V gives CDR1 DFQATT, CDR2 SNEGSKA (reference sequence). Trimming cost V 6 bases and J 14 bases; bases outside gene matches: 5. The CDR3 is CSAPDRGAYF. Here the CDR3 DNA reads TGCAGTGCGCCGGACAGGGGGGCGTATTTT.

This chain uses TRBV5-5 with TRBJ2-7; 7 bases match TRBD2. Germline lookup yields CDR1 SGHKS and CDR2 YYEKEE (reference sequence). The V gene end was trimmed by 1 base and the J gene end by 3 bases; junction bases not matched to a gene: 4. CDR3 length: 14 residues. This chain's CDR3 is CASSLLVAGYEQYV. The CDR3 nucleotides are TGTGCCAGCAGCTTGTTGGTAGCGGGCTACGAGCAGTACGTC.

As regards this clone: The sample has other DNA sequences that encode this CDR3 too. The chain is built from TRBV7-2 and TRBJ1-5; no clear D gene. The CDR3 is 14 amino acids. The V gene's germline CDR1 is SGHTA and CDR2 FQGNSA. Between the trimmed V and J ends, which lost 6 bases and 0 bases, there was a span of 9 bases. CDR3 sequence reads: CASSPRDSNQPQHF. CDR3 sequence (DNA): TGTGCCAGCAGTCCGAGGGATAGCAATCAGCCCCAGCATTTT.

This chain joins TRBV28 and TRBJ1-1, with a tentative D call TRBD1 (6 bases). V lost 6 bases and J 6 bases, leaving 14 bases between the germline ends. This CDR3 contains 13 residues. Germline CDR1 and CDR2: MDHEN and SYDVKM. CDR3 nucleotide sequence: TGTGCCAGCAGAAACCCGGGGGGCTCTGAAGCTTTCTTT. Protein product: CASRNPGGSEAFF.

In its sample, this clone was seen a few times. The chain combines TRBV11-2 with TRBJ2-2, with unresolved D. Looked up from germline, CDR1 is SGHAT and CDR2 is FQNNGV. The CDR3 has 15 amino acids. V was trimmed by 2 bases and J by 5 bases, leaving 12 bases between them. The CDR3 sequence is CASSLLTAGTGELFF. The DNA of the CDR3 is TGTGCCAGCAGCTTATTAACCGCCGGGACCGGGGAGCTGTTTTTT.

The chain is built from TRBV18 and TRBJ2-5, with 12 bases fitting TRBD2. There are 18 residues in the CDR3. Germline values: CDR1 KGHSH, CDR2 LQKENI. The V segment lost 6 bases and the J segment 2 bases; nucleotides outside the gene matches: 13. CDR3 in DNA: TGTGCCAGCTCGCGAGGGGGACTAGCGGGCGCGATACAAGAGACCCAGTACTTC. Its translation: CASSRGGLAGAIQETQYF. Drawing the rest from reference TRBV18 and TRBJ2-5, the complete variable domain is NAGVMQNPRHLVRRRGQEARLRCSPMKGHSHVYWYRQLPEEGLKFMVYLQKENIIDESGMPKERFSAEFPKEGPSILRIQQVVRGDSAAYFCASSRGGLAGAIQETQYFGPGTRLLVL.

The chain employs TRBV6-5 and TRBJ2-5; 10 bases line up with TRBD1. This CDR3 is 15 amino acids long. With 9 bases clipped from V and 10 bases from J, the junction kept 17 bases outside the gene matches. CDR1 is MNHEY and CDR2 is SVGAGI in the germline V gene. CDR3 DNA: TGTGCCAGTCGTACCGGGACAGGGGCTTGGGGAGACCAGTACTTC. It codes for CASRTGTGAWGDQYF.

V usage is TRBV6-6 and J usage is TRBJ2-5; 7 positions agree with TRBD1. CDR3 length equals 15 residues. Per the germline V gene, CDR1 is MNHNY and CDR2 is SVGAGI (reference sequence). The junction had 11 bases not matched to a gene; V was cut back by 8 bases and J by 2 bases. CDR3 coding DNA: TGTGCCAGCTCAAGGTGGGGACAGATACAAGAGACCCAGTACTTC. Amino acids: CASSRWGQIQETQYF.

The V call is TRBV11-2, the J call TRBJ2-1; TRBD2 matches at 10 bases. Germline V gene lookup returns CDR1 SGHAT and CDR2 FQNNGV. The V segment lost 3 bases and the J segment 8 bases; nucleotides outside the gene matches: 10. CDR3 length: 16 amino acids. Here the CDR3 reads CASSFGSSGSEDEQFF. CDR3 DNA: TGTGCCAGCAGCTTCGGGTCTAGCGGGAGTGAAGATGAGCAGTTCTTC. The complete variable domain, with remaining parts taken from reference TRBV11-2 and TRBJ2-1, reads EAGVAQSPRYKIIEKRQSVAFWCNPISGHATLYWYQQILGQGPKLLIQFQNNGVVDDSQLPKDRFSAERLKGVDSTLKIQPAKLEDSAVYLCASSFGSSGSEDEQFFGPGTRLTVL.

In this sample, this clone turned up a few times. At one end the junction does not follow the germline gene, possibly because of a read error. The chain has TRBV7-7 and TRBJ2-7; D is perhaps TRBD1 (6 bases). Germline values: CDR1 SSHAT, CDR2 FNYEAQ (reference sequence). CDR3 length equals 15 residues. CDR3 in DNA: TGTGCTAGCAGCTTATTACAGGGAGAAGGCCACGAGCAGTACTTC. Encoded protein: CASSLLQGEGHEQYF.

The rearrangement uses TRBV11-2 and TRBJ1-2; 9 bases match TRBD1. CDR1 and CDR2 (germline): SGHAT, FQNNGV. With V trimmed by 4 bases and J by 3 bases, 6 bases remained unmatched. The CDR3 is 15 residues long. CDR3 DNA: TGTGCCAGCAGCTCGGGACAGGGACGAGACTATGGCTACACCTTC. Its protein product is CASSSGQGRDYGYTF. The variable domain in full, completed from reference TRBV11-2 and TRBJ1-2, reads EAGVAQSPRYKIIEKRQSVAFWCNPISGHATLYWYQQILGQGPKLLIQFQNNGVVDDSQLPKDRFSAERLKGVDSTLKIQPAKLEDSAVYLCASSSGQGRDYGYTFGSGTRLTVV.

The rearrangement uses TRBV6-6 and TRBJ2-7; a possible D gene is TRBD2 (5 bases). Germline-derived CDR1 and CDR2 are MNHNY and SVGAGI (reference sequence). V lost 2 bases and J 0 bases, leaving 11 bases between the germline ends. The CDR3 has 15 amino acids. The CDR3 DNA sequence: TGTGCCAGCAGTTACAAGGAGGACCTCTCCTACGAGCAGTACTTC. This sequence encodes CASSYKEDLSYEQYF.

The V gene is TRBV2, the J gene TRBJ2-4; no definite D call. Per germline, CDR1 SNHLY and CDR2 FYNNEI. This CDR3 spans 14 amino acids. V lost 6 bases and J lost 0, with 9 bases in between. Here the CDR3 reads CASRRGVAKNIQYF. CDR3 sequence (DNA): TGTGCCAGCAGGAGAGGCGTAGCCAAAAACATTCAGTACTTC.

The chain recombines TRBV6-1 with TRBJ2-2; 11 bases fit TRBD2. The CDR3 is 17 residues long. V dropped 2 bases and J dropped 6; count of bases not matched to a gene: 8. Germline V gene lookup returns CDR1 MNHNS and CDR2 SASEGT. The CDR3 coding sequence is TGTGCCAGCAGTGAATGGACCCTAGCGGGGGGCCCCGGGGAGCTGTTTTTT. The encoded protein is CASSEWTLAGGPGELFF.

In nucleotides, the CDR3 is TGTGCCAGCAGCCAAGGACAGTCTTATCAGCCCCAGCATTTT. Translating gives CASSQGQSYQPQHF. The J gene is TRBJ1-5, the V gene TRBV4-2; the D gene is possibly TRBD1 (5 bases). The CDR3 is 14 amino acids. Trimming stripped 1 base from V and 5 bases from J, with 9 bases between. Germline loops: CDR1 LGHNA, CDR2 YNFKEQ.

The chain couples TRBV7-2 to TRBJ2-3; 7 bases agree with TRBD2. CDR3 length equals 16 residues. Germline V gene sequence: CDR1 SGHTA, CDR2 FQGNSA. V trimming: 5 bases; J trimming: 2 bases; junction bases outside the gene matches: 10. CDR3 sequence: CASSPRWAGVTDTQYF. The CDR3 coding sequence is TGTGCCAGCAGCCCGAGGTGGGCGGGAGTCACAGATACGCAGTATTTT.

A few counts support this clone. The chain uses TRBV7-2 and TRBJ1-5, with 8 bases matching TRBD1. Germline-derived CDR1 and CDR2 are SGHTA and FQGNSA. The CDR3 consists of 18 residues. Losses at the gene ends were 1 base for V and 5 bases for J; bases not matched to a gene: 13. As DNA, the CDR3 is TGTGCCAGCAGCTTAGAGGGGCAGGGGGCCCGCGAGGATCAGCCCCAGCATTTT. It translates to CASSLEGQGAREDQPQHF.

The chain joins TRBV5-6 to TRBJ2-6; D perhaps matches TRBD2 (5 bases). The CDR3 spans 18 residues. Trimming took off 2 bases at V and 0 bases at J, with 15 bases between the two ends. CDR1 SGHDT and CDR2 YYEEEE come from the germline V gene. For the CDR3, the DNA is TGTGCCAGCAGCTTTTGGACGGACTTCATCTCTGGGGCCAACGTCCTGACTTTC. It translates to CASSFWTDFISGANVLTF. The variable domain in full, with the rest retrieved from reference TRBV5-6 and TRBJ2-6, is DAGVTQSPTHLIKTRGQQVTLRCSPKSGHDTVSWYQQALGQGPQFIFQYYEEEERQRGNFPDRFSGHQFPNYSSELNVNALLLGDSALYLCASSFWTDFISGANVLTFGAGSRLTVL.

The DNA for the CDR3 is TGCGCCAGCAGCCTCGGACAGACTACAACTAATGAAAAACTGTTTTTT. Protein: CASSLGQTTTNEKLFF. This chain uses TRBV5-1 with TRBJ1-4, with D possibly TRBD1 on 6 matching bases. The CDR3 has 16 residues. The germline CDR1 and CDR2 sequences are SGHRS and YFSETQ. The V end was cut by 4 bases, the J end by 0 bases, with 13 bases between.

This chain joins TRBV7-9 and TRBJ1-2, with D maybe TRBD1 (6 bases). V shed 5 bases and J shed 6 bases, with 16 bases lying between them. The CDR3 covers 14 residues. Looked up from germline, CDR1 is SEHNR and CDR2 is FQNEAQ (reference sequence). Written as DNA, the CDR3 is TGTGCCAGCAGCCTCGGCAGAGAGGGGGATGGCTACACCTTC. Its protein product is CASSLGREGDGYTF.

The chain employs TRBV19 and TRBJ2-1, with 8 bases matching TRBD2. In germline, CDR1 is LNHDA, CDR2 SQIVND (reference sequence). The CDR3 extends over 14 amino acids. Trimming cost V 8 bases and J 3 bases; bases outside gene matches: 6. The CDR3 protein is CASGAGGDYNEQFF. CDR3 in DNA: TGTGCCAGTGGGGCGGGAGGCGACTACAATGAGCAGTTCTTC. Full variable domain (outside the CDR3, taken from reference TRBV19 and TRBJ2-1): DGGITQSPKYLFRKEGQNVTLSCEQNLNHDAMYWYRQDPGQGLRLIYYSQIVNDFQKGDIAEGYSVSREKKESFPLTVTSAQKNPTAFYLCASGAGGDYNEQFFGPGTRLTVL.

The rearrangement uses TRBV29-1 and TRBJ1-3; the D is unclear. Deletions cut 4 bases from V and 0 bases from J, with 10 bases between. CDR1 is SQVTM and CDR2 is ANQGSEA in the germline V gene. CDR3 size: 14 residues. CDR3 loop: CSVVPGSSGNTIYF. The CDR3 DNA is TGCAGCGTTGTCCCGGGTAGCTCTGGAAACACCATATATTTT.

V usage is TRBV10-3 and J usage is TRBJ2-4; 10 bases match TRBD1. Losses at the gene ends were 2 bases for V and 6 bases for J; bases not matched to a gene: 1. CDR3 size: 14 residues. Germline V CDR1 and CDR2: ENHRY, SYGVKD. For the CDR3, the DNA is TGTGCCATCAGTGAGGACAGGGGGCCAAACATTCAGTACTTC. Encoded protein: CAISEDRGPNIQYF.

The V call is TRBV19, the J call TRBJ2-2; TRBD2 is a possible D gene (5 bases). Trimming took 7 bases from V and 1 from J, leaving 13 bases between them. CDR3 length equals 15 residues. From germline, CDR1 is LNHDA and CDR2 SQIVND (reference sequence). The CDR3 here is CASIGLEENTGELFF. CDR3 DNA: TGTGCCAGTATAGGTTTGGAGGAGAACACCGGGGAGCTGTTTTTT.

The chain employs TRBV27 and TRBJ1-2, with D possibly TRBD1 on 5 matching bases. The V gene lost 8 bases and the J gene lost 11 bases, with 15 bases spanning the gap. The CDR3 extends over 11 amino acids. Germline values: CDR1 MNHEY, CDR2 SMNVEV (reference sequence). CDR3 bases: TGTGCCAGCTCCGGCGGGGGTGGTTACACCTTC. Protein product: CASSGGGGYTF.

In this sample, this clone turned up a few times. The chain employs TRBV6-1 and TRBJ2-1; 10 positions match TRBD2. V lost 5 bases to trimming and J lost 1 base; unmatched junction nucleotides: 2. Per the germline V gene, CDR1 is MNHNS and CDR2 is SASEGT. This CDR3 has 15 amino acids. CDR3 DNA: TGTGCCAGCAGTTCAGCGGGGGGGTCCTACAATGAGCAGTTCTTC. Protein product: CASSSAGGSYNEQFF.

On this clone itself: The CDR3 does not close with the conserved phenylalanine or tryptophan, likely indicating a read error. The limits of the CDR3 on the DNA are not certain, so only TCRdb's listed CDR3 is given. The V call is TRBV28, the J call TRBJ2-7; the tabulated D call, TRBD1, remains unverified against the DNA. Germline lookup yields CDR1 MDHEN and CDR2 SYDVKM. The CDR3 totals 12 residues, both ends included. The CDR3 loop is CASRGTGIAPDL.

The chain recombines TRBV2 with TRBJ1-1; D remains unclear. Trimming left V 7 bases short and J 5 bases short, with 11 bases between. The CDR3 is 12 residues long. The germline V gene has CDR1 SNHLY and CDR2 FYNNEI. The CDR3 coding sequence is TGTGCCAGCATCGAAGGAGGGACTGAAGCTTTCTTT. Residues: CASIEGGTEAFF.